This T cell receptor (beta chain) was identified in a study of cytomegalovirus exposure and HLA in healthy donors. Broader study findings: Some V segments could not be told apart, so they were left out, TRBV6-2 and TRBV6-3 among them. What a later analysis reportedly showed was that an Asian-associated ancestry cluster had fewer N-insertions than the 666-donor mean.

A remark on this clone: Antigen unknown.

With 60 Vbeta and 13 Jbeta primers, the PCR was carried out. Authors' methods: In a later analysis, approximately 80 million unique TCR beta chains included roughly 11 million shared by two or more donors. Method: immunoSEQ multiplex PCR; TCRdb's copy keeps in-frame clones and lacks some. V and J calls and clone size are as listed in that table; D and trimming were resolved from the DNA. There are approximately 150,000 clones in the sample; roughly 79% occur only once, and approximately 1.3% lies in the top ten. V was cut by 3 bases and J by 2 bases, with 17 bases left in between. The CDR3 has 16 residues. Germline lookup yields CDR1 MNHEY and CDR2 SVGAGI.

Source material: PBMCs. This clonotype originated in a man aged 25-40 years in good health and CMV-seronegative. The chain combines TRBV6-5 with TRBJ2-7; D may be TRBD1 (6 bases). CDR3 region: CASSYPRGGGAYEQYF. The CDR3 DNA sequence: TGTGCCAGCAGTTATCCCCGAGGGGGTGGCGCCTACGAGCAGTACTTC.